The entry that follows covers one T cell receptor (beta chain) sequence. Its antigen remains unidentified. No base quality information exists; no much larger clone differs at one position. Donors were healthy HIV-negative adults with no recently reported acute infections or vaccinations. Every donor was a Caucasian adult residing in Nashville, Tennessee, USA. CD4+ T cells were enriched by magnetic negative selection, after which naive cells were positively selected on CD45RA and the negative fraction was taken as the memory subset. After blood collection by leukapheresis, PBMCs were isolated using Ficoll-Histopaque density gradient centrifugation and then cryopreserved in the vapor phase of liquid nitrogen. Analytical flow cytometry was used to check the purity and quantity of each magnetically sorted T cell population. Genomic DNA was isolated from each sorted fraction and quantified by UV absorbance on a Nanodrop 2000c.

V trim: 2 bases; J trim: 4 bases; unmatched bases: 4. The CDR3 runs 15 amino acids, cysteine and phenylalanine included. Here the CDR3 DNA is all that survives: 45 bases in frame from base 1. From the germline V gene, CDR1 is MRHNA and CDR2 is SNTAGT. The data stem from a study of shared clonotypes between healthy human individuals (dated by TCRdb to the early 2020s). Looking at the study overall: A few men and a couple of women, aged 18 to 49 years, made up the cohort. Different laboratories and diverse techniques were used to prepare libraries and sequence TCR repertoires, to increase sequencing depth and limit assay-specific biases. For each donor, CD4 naive and CD4 memory were each given three plates, CD8 naive was given two plates, and CD8 memory was given one plate. To estimate repertoire size and how much clonotypes are shared between individuals, the study performed deep sequencing of blood TCR repertoires from a few healthy adults. Between about 0.85 and 9.5 billion PBMCs per donor were obtained by leukapheresis.

Overall study outcomes, separate from this receptor: Because the study included only a small number of donors, the genetic and exposure-history diversity represented was limited. Clonotypes shared by all four sorted-subset donors showed higher generation probabilities than non-shared clonotypes. When several donors were compared, the shared fraction of clonotypes was about 5% for naive CD4, over 3% for naive CD8, roughly 2.3% for memory CD4, and less than 0.5% for memory CD8. Naive subsets generally had larger estimated clonotype richness than memory subsets did. Sampling was restricted to blood, and TCR repertoires in tissue are likely to differ from TCR repertoires in blood. Incomplete sequencing was indicated by rarefaction of sorted-subset datasets, despite the large sequencing depth. Based on pairwise subsampling, the degree of clonotype sharing among donors was expected to be affected by sequencing depth.

Using the deep immunoSEQ assay, multiplex PCR amplified TCR CDR3 regions from genomic DNA. For each cell subset, the extracted genomic DNA was distributed evenly across all wells of several immunoSEQ 96-well plates, and each plate served as one replicate. For sorted subsets, roughly 190 ng of genomic DNA, equivalent to 25,000 to 35,000 T cell genomes, went into each replicate PCR. The purified libraries were quantified using a Qubit 3.0 fluorometer, sized with a Bioanalyzer 2100, and then quantified again using the KAPA Library Quantification kit. Every immunoSEQ 96-well plate was sequenced on a separate single-read 150-cycle Illumina NextSeq 550 flow cell. In the original analysis: The immunoSEQ output contained only junctional sequences without quality scores, so filtering could not match that applied to full-length reads. To assign V/J genes and CDR3, sequences were annotated using PyIR, a Python wrapper for IgBLAST v1.9, with IMGT germline references. Reads were filtered out if the reads had weak V/J assignments (E-value above 1e-6), no CDR3, stop codons, out-of-frame junctions, or ambiguous translated residues. V3J clonotypes were defined by identical inferred V gene, J gene, and CDR3 amino acid sequence. Percentage overlap between repertoires was calculated by dividing the number of shared unique clonotypes by the size of the smaller repertoire. RTK rarefaction, the Chao1 estimator, and Recon v2.1 estimates of unobserved clonotypes were used to assess repertoire richness. Generation probabilities were computed with OLGA for all TCRbeta clonotypes obtained by the gDNA method from four donors. TCRdb took over this immuneACCESS table, retaining in-frame rearrangements with V and J assigned. Such tables are incomplete; in checked studies, under half of the missing clones stem from an unresolved V gene, and the remainder is unexplained. V and J calls and clone size are those listed in that table; D and trimming were worked out from the DNA. The sample data list about 1.1 million clones, and approximately 80% of these were observed just once. The ten largest clones capture 0.5% to 0.6% of the sample.

The sequence joins TRBV6-4 to TRBJ1-1, with 10 junctional bases fitting TRBD1. The specimen sequenced was memory CD4+ T cells from PBMCs. The sample's cell subset or site, from its label and the paper: CD45RA-negative fraction. This clonotype was obtained from a young man in good health. Some clones in this sample may be carry-over from other donors' samples. The nucleotide sequence reads as follows: TGTGCCAGCAGTGACCGGACAGGGGGAGGCACTGAAGCTTTCTTT. It translates to CASSDRTGGGTEAFF.